Below, 24 T cell receptor beta chains from the same sample are listed, as sequenced in a study of T-cell memory formation after mild COVID-19. TCRdb re-derived calls from the 5' RACE reads in MiXCR, one entry per CDR3 protein. The table shows 450,000 or so distinct CDR3 sequences, with about 23% occurring only once. What was sequenced was PBMCs or a T cell subset sorted from them (not recorded which). Every receptor here comes from an adult woman who had mild COVID-19 (a few samples of this study predate the infection). Cell type and time point are not known.

This clonotype was recorded only once. The rearrangement joins TRBV12-3 or TRBV12-4 to TRBJ1-1; TRBD1 agrees at 10 bases. This CDR3 has 14 residues. V lost 7 bases and J lost 5; bases outside the gene matches: 7. For the CDR3, the DNA is TGTGCCAGCACCGACAGGGGGCTGGGAACTGAAGCTTTCTTT. Its translation: CASTDRGLGTEAFF.

This clonotype was counted between two and nine times. V is TRBV4-1 and J is TRBJ2-5, with 10 positions matching TRBD2. The CDR3 is made up of 17 amino acids. With V trimmed by 0 bases and J by 2 bases, 6 bases remained unmatched. CDR1 MGHRA and CDR2 YSYEKL come from the germline V gene. DNA for the CDR3: TGCGCCAGCAGCCAAGATTTCCTAGCGGGGGCGCAAGAGACCCAGTACTTC. Protein product: CASSQDFLAGAQETQYF.

A few counts support this clonotype. The chain employs TRBV29-1 and TRBJ2-3; 9 bases align to TRBD2. CDR3 length: 18 residues. The trim removed 6 bases at V and 6 bases at J, leaving 22 bases unmatched. Germline CDR1 is SQVTM and CDR2 is ANQGSEA. The CDR3 DNA reads as TGCAGCGTCGAACCCCTTGGAGGACTAGCGAGTCAAGTGGATACGCAGTATTTT. Translation: CSVEPLGGLASQVDTQYF.

The chain is built from TRBV5-1 and TRBJ2-3; tentative D call: TRBD1 (5 bases). The germline V gene encodes CDR1 SGHRS and CDR2 YFSETQ. The CDR3 is 16 residues long. V was shortened by 0 bases and J by 1 base, with 12 bases between the two germline ends. The CDR3 here is CASSLGWGMGTDTQYF. The CDR3 nucleotides read TGCGCCAGCAGCTTGGGTTGGGGCATGGGCACAGATACGCAGTATTTT.

In its sample, this clonotype was seen once. J is TRBJ2-1 and V is TRBV7-8; TRBD2 agrees at 8 bases. This CDR3 spans 15 amino acids. The trim removed 4 bases at V and 9 bases at J, leaving 11 bases unmatched. The germline CDR1 and CDR2 sequences are SGHVS and FQNEAQ. CDR3 sequence: CASSSTGLEVGEQFF. Here the CDR3 DNA reads TGTGCCAGCAGCTCAACGGGACTAGAGGTTGGTGAGCAGTTCTTC.

The J gene is TRBJ2-7, the V gene TRBV5-6, with D tentatively TRBD1 (5 bases). CDR3 length: 13 residues. The germline V gene has CDR1 SGHDT and CDR2 YYEEEE. The ends were cut back, 3 bases at V and 6 bases at J, with 13 bases in the middle. The CDR3 protein is CASSSGYYTEQYF. In nucleotides, the CDR3 is TGTGCCAGCAGCTCAGGGTATTACACCGAGCAGTACTTC.

This chain joins TRBV29-1 and TRBJ2-5; the D gene is possibly TRBD1 (6 bases). The CDR3 is 16 residues long. Trimming stripped 0 bases from V and 1 base from J, with 15 bases between. From germline, CDR1 is SQVTM and CDR2 ANQGSEA. CDR3 nucleotide sequence: TGCAGCGTTGAAGAAGGGCCCAGGGGCCTCCAAGAGACCCAGTACTTC. This gives the protein CSVEEGPRGLQETQYF.

The rearrangement joins TRBV5-4 to TRBJ2-5; D gene uncertain. Germline CDR1 is SGHNT and CDR2 is YYREEE (reference sequence). The CDR3 has 15 amino acids. The V gene lost 0 bases and the J gene lost 2 bases, with 11 bases spanning the gap. This CDR3 reads CASSLGPATQETQYF. CDR3 nucleotide sequence: TGTGCCAGCAGCTTGGGGCCCGCGACGCAAGAGACCCAGTACTTC.

The CDR3 nucleotides are TGTGCCAGCAGTTTTGGTGATACTGAAGCTTTCTTT. Residues: CASSFGDTEAFF. The chain recombines TRBV12-3 or TRBV12-4 with TRBJ1-1; D is unclear. This CDR3 has 12 amino acids. Between the trimmed V and J ends, which lost 3 bases and 5 bases, there was a span of 7 bases.

The CDR3 sequence is CASSHIGTTNSYEQYF. Here the CDR3 DNA reads TGTGCCAGCAGCCATATCGGGACTACTAACTCCTACGAGCAGTACTTC. This chain links TRBV4-2 with TRBJ2-7; 7 bases line up with TRBD2. This CDR3 has 16 amino acids. The V gene's germline CDR1 is LGHNA and CDR2 YNFKEQ. The J segment lost 0 bases and the V segment lost 3 bases, leaving 8 bases of the junction unmatched.

The rearrangement joins TRBV5-6 to TRBJ2-1; D gene ambiguous. V gave up 1 base and J gave up 3 bases, with 8 bases separating them. The germline V gene encodes CDR1 SGHDT and CDR2 YYEEEE. The CDR3 spans 14 residues. The CDR3 region has the DNA TGTGCCAGCAGCTTGTCGGCCGACTACAATGAGCAGTTCTTC. It yields the protein CASSLSADYNEQFF.

This clonotype occurred a few times. The chain couples TRBV7-9 to TRBJ2-2, with D possibly being TRBD1 (5 bases). Germline CDR1 reads SEHNR; CDR2 reads FQNEAQ (reference sequence). V was shortened by 6 bases and J by 5 bases, with 10 bases between the two germline ends. The CDR3 consists of 13 residues. The CDR3 sequence: CASSAGQTGELFF. CDR3 coding DNA: TGTGCCAGCAGTGCCGGACAAACCGGGGAGCTGTTTTTT. The variable domain in full, with the rest retrieved from reference TRBV7-9 and TRBJ2-2, is DTGVSQNPRHKITKRGQNVTFRCDPISEHNRLYWYRQTLGQGPEFLTYFQNEAQLEKSRLLSDRFSAERPKGSFSTLEIQRTEQGDSAMYLCASSAGQTGELFFGEGSRLTVL.

V and J are TRBV29-1 and TRBJ1-1; D gene uncertain. The CDR3 has 16 residues. The germline V and J ends were trimmed by 0 bases and 1 base, with 15 bases remaining between them. The germline gives CDR1 SQVTM, CDR2 ANQGSEA. In nucleotides, the CDR3 is TGCAGCGTTGAAGATCCGTGGGCGCGGGGGAACACTGAAGCTTTCTTT. Translating gives CSVEDPWARGNTEAFF. The complete variable domain, with remaining parts taken from reference TRBV29-1 and TRBJ1-1, reads SAVISQKPSRDICQRGTSLTIQCQVDSQVTMMFWYRQQPGQSLTLIATANQGSEATYESGFVIDKFPISRPNLTFSTLTVSNMSPEDSSIYLCSVEDPWARGNTEAFFGQGTRLTVV.

J is TRBJ2-7 and V is TRBV27, with 7 positions matching TRBD1. The CDR3 runs 13 residues. CDR1 MNHEY and CDR2 SMNVEV come from the germline V gene (reference sequence). V dropped 9 bases and J dropped 2; count of bases not matched to a gene: 7. DNA for the CDR3: TGTGCCAGTCGGCAGGGGGTGGCCTACGAGCAGTACTTC. This gives the protein CASRQGVAYEQYF.

V and J are TRBV10-3 and TRBJ2-3; weak D call: TRBD1 (6 bases). Germline V gene lookup returns CDR1 ENHRY and CDR2 SYGVKD. CDR3 size: 15 residues. V lost 8 bases and J lost 2, with 17 bases in between. The CDR3 sequence: CAILDSRSLTDTQYF. The DNA of the CDR3 is TGTGCCATCCTGGACAGTCGGTCGCTCACAGATACGCAGTATTTT.

This clonotype has more than one count but fewer than ten. The CDR3 nucleotides are TGCAGCGGGGGACAGGGAGTAAACACTGAAGCTTTCTTT. It encodes CSGGQGVNTEAFF. This chain connects TRBV29-1 to TRBJ1-1; TRBD1 matches at 9 bases. Germline V gene sequence: CDR1 SQVTM, CDR2 ANQGSEA. There are 13 residues in the CDR3. J was trimmed by 2 bases and V by 7 bases; bases with no gene match: 5.

This clonotype was counted between two and nine times. The V call is TRBV18, the J call TRBJ2-2; D not certain. The CDR3 has 15 residues. Germline loops: CDR1 KGHSH, CDR2 LQKENI. Between the trimmed V and J ends, which lost 2 bases and 6 bases, there was a span of 13 bases. Here the CDR3 reads CASSPAQGRAGELFF. CDR3 in DNA: TGTGCCAGCTCACCAGCGCAAGGGCGTGCCGGGGAGCTGTTTTTT.

This clonotype has just a few counts. This chain links TRBV5-1 with TRBJ2-5, with D possibly matching TRBD1 (6 bases). Trimming shortened V by 0 bases and J by 6 bases, and 15 bases separated the two germline ends. The germline gives CDR1 SGHRS, CDR2 YFSETQ. The CDR3 is 15 amino acids. CDR3 residues: CASSLVAGASKTQYF. As DNA, the CDR3 is TGCGCCAGCAGCTTGGTGGCAGGGGCTTCAAAGACCCAGTACTTC.

This clonotype was seen a few times. This rearrangement joins TRBV4-3 to TRBJ1-5; no clear D gene. Per the germline V gene, CDR1 is LGHNA and CDR2 is YSLEER. V dropped 0 bases and J dropped 9 bases, with 9 bases sitting between them. This CDR3 region has 13 residues. This CDR3 reads CASSQDLGRPQHF. In DNA, the CDR3 is TGCGCCAGCAGCCAAGATCTGGGGAGGCCCCAGCATTTT.

V is TRBV2 and J is TRBJ1-5; 7 nucleotides align to TRBD1. The CDR3 extends over 20 amino acids. The trim removed 0 bases at V and 1 base at J, leaving 15 bases unmatched. CDR1 is SNHLY and CDR2 is FYNNEI in the germline V gene. The CDR3 nucleotides are TGTGCCAGCAGTGAAGCGTCCGGGACAGTCGGACCCCTAAGCAATCAGCCCCAGCATTTT. This codes for CASSEASGTVGPLSNQPQHF. Together with reference TRBV2 and TRBJ1-5, the CDR3 gives the full variable domain: EPEVTQTPSHQVTQMGQEVILRCVPISNHLYFYWYRQILGQKVEFLVSFYNNEISEKSEIFDDQFSVERPDGSNFTLKIRSTKLEDSAMYFCASSEASGTVGPLSNQPQHFGDGTRLSIL.

J is TRBJ1-1 and V is TRBV6-5; D not resolved. V lost 0 bases and J lost 5, with 19 bases in between. The germline CDR1 and CDR2 sequences are MNHEY and SVGAGI. The CDR3 contains 17 residues. This CDR3 is CASSYSPLGRAGTEAFF. The CDR3, as DNA: TGTGCCAGCAGTTACTCCCCACTTGGACGGGCAGGAACTGAAGCTTTCTTT.

The chain combines TRBV5-6 with TRBJ1-4, with 7 bases matching TRBD1. The CDR3 runs 16 residues. V trimming: 4 bases; J trimming: 3 bases; junction bases outside the gene matches: 9. Germline V CDR1 and CDR2: SGHDT, YYEEEE. Here the CDR3 reads CASSVLPGQPNEKLFF. DNA for the CDR3: TGTGCCAGCAGCGTACTACCGGGACAGCCTAATGAAAAACTGTTTTTT.

About this clonotype itself: Relative to the germline gene, one junction end is altered; a read error may explain this. The chain uses TRBV9 and TRBJ2-5, with D uncertain. Germline V gives CDR1 SGDLS, CDR2 YYNGEE. This CDR3 has 13 residues. The chain's CDR3 is CASSGSGVETQCF. For the CDR3, the DNA is TGTGCCAGCAGCGGCAGTGGGGTGGAGACCCAGTGCTTC.

J is TRBJ1-6 and V is TRBV5-1, with a possible D match to TRBD1 (5 bases). V was cut by 4 bases and J by 3 bases, with 8 bases left in between. The CDR3 extends over 14 amino acids. Germline values: CDR1 SGHRS, CDR2 YFSETQ. CDR3 sequence (DNA): TGCGCCAGCAGCGATCAGGGCTATAATTCACCCCTCCACTTT. It yields the protein CASSDQGYNSPLHF.